This T cell receptor (beta chain) was sequenced for a study of T cell responses to AZD1222 COVID-19 vaccine. Findings and caveats of the study: Just a handful of AZD1222 recipients tested seropositive at baseline. Spike-specific TCRs gained breadth and depth after people received two AZD1222 doses. There were mostly white British donors and more females than males, and clonal diversity was possibly underestimated.

This CDR3 has 11 amino acids. V was clipped by 5 bases and J by 7 bases, with 8 bases between them. Sequencing was performed with immunoSEQ multiplex PCR; in TCRdb, only in-frame clones are kept and a portion is missing. The repertoire holds some 200,000 clones, with roughly 94% as singletons. As concerns this clone: No antigen is known for it.

Sequenced here: peripheral blood, sampled 28 days after the second dose of the MenACWY control vaccine. The chain has TRBV12-3 or TRBV12-4 and TRBJ1-2; D not certain. This TCR was recovered from an adult who received the MenACWY meningococcal vaccine as a control. The DNA of the CDR3 is TGTGCCAGCAGTCGTTCCGGTGGCTACACCTTC. This translates into CASSRSGGYTF.